Shown below are 14 T cell receptor beta chains from a single sample sequenced in a study of T cell changes during pregnancy in multiple sclerosis. This table comes from immunoSEQ multiplex PCR, and its TCRdb copy is limited to in-frame clones, with some not included. The sample records around 36,000 clones, over 85% being singletons. This specimen consisted of peripheral blood, obtained before pregnancy. The receptor set was obtained from a female donor with multiple sclerosis, enrolled in a pregnancy study.

A single count supports this clone. J is TRBJ2-4 and V is TRBV21-1; the D call TRBD1 from the table was never checked on the DNA. TRBV21-1 is a pseudogene segment. This CDR3 is built from 18 residues. CDR3 in amino acids: CASSNPVRGARAKNIQYF. CDR3 bases: TGTGCCAGCAGCAACCCCGTTAGGGGCGCGAGAGCCAAAAACATTCAGTACTTC.

This sequence joins TRBV10-3 and TRBJ1-2; D gene unclear. V was trimmed by 4 bases and J by 1 base, leaving 7 bases between them. CDR3 length equals 13 residues. Germline V gene sequence: CDR1 ENHRY, CDR2 SYGVKD. CDR3 region: CAISATDNYGYTF. CDR3 sequence (DNA): TGTGCCATCAGTGCCACAGATAACTATGGCTACACCTTC.

Only one count was recorded for this clone. Germline and junction disagree at one end, which may indicate a read error. This chain links TRBV7-7 with TRBJ2-2; TRBD1 matches 7 bases. This CDR3 comprises 20 residues. Germline assignment: CDR1 SSHAT and CDR2 FNYEAQ (reference sequence). DNA for the CDR3: TGTGCTAGCAGCTTGGAGCCACGAAAAAACAGGGGTGAAAACACCGGGGAGCTGTTTTTT. Protein product: CASSLEPRKNRGENTGELFF.

The chain carries TRBV21-1 and TRBJ1-2; the DNA was not compared with TRBD1, the D call given in the table. TRBV21-1 is given as a pseudogene. The CDR3 sequence is 16 residues long. The CDR3 is CASSKAGQGTIYGYTF. Here the CDR3 DNA reads TGTGCCAGCAGCAAAGCAGGGCAGGGGACAATCTATGGCTACACCTTC.

V is TRBV6-5 and J is TRBJ2-3; D gene unclear. Trimming took off 5 bases at V and 1 base at J, with 13 bases between the two ends. Per the germline V gene, CDR1 is MNHEY and CDR2 is SVGAGI. The CDR3 contains 15 residues. This chain's CDR3 is CASSPSLPRTDTQYF. CDR3 DNA: TGTGCCAGCAGTCCATCACTTCCTCGCACAGATACGCAGTATTTT.

The gene calls are TRBV9 and TRBJ2-5; 9 nucleotides line up with TRBD2. In germline, CDR1 is SGDLS, CDR2 YYNGEE. V lost 0 bases, J lost 2 bases, and 5 bases stayed unmatched. The CDR3 has 16 residues. The CDR3 DNA follows: TGTGCCAGCAGCGTAGGAGAGACTAGCGGACAAGAGACCCAGTACTTC. Its translation is CASSVGETSGQETQYF.

The chain employs TRBV9 and TRBJ2-1; 13 bases are shared with TRBD2. The CDR3 sequence is 15 residues long. The V segment lost 3 bases and the J segment 5 bases; nucleotides outside the gene matches: 2. Germline-derived CDR1 and CDR2 are SGDLS and YYNGEE. The chain's CDR3 is CASSAGLAGDNEQFF. The CDR3 coding sequence is TGTGCCAGCAGCGCCGGACTAGCGGGAGACAATGAGCAGTTCTTC. The full variable domain, in which reference TRBV9 and TRBJ2-1 provide the parts outside the CDR3, is DSGVTQTPKHLITATGQRVTLRCSPRSGDLSVYWYQQSLDQGLQFLIQYYNGEERAKGNILERFSAQQFPDLHSELNLSSLELGDSALYFCASSAGLAGDNEQFFGPGTRLTVL.

This chain uses TRBV27 with TRBJ2-7, with TRBD2 matching over 14 bases. The V gene's germline CDR1 is MNHEY and CDR2 SMNVEV (reference sequence). V was clipped by 5 bases and J by 2 bases; unmatched bases: 8. This CDR3 comprises 17 residues. The CDR3 is CASSKGTSGSRAYEQYF. CDR3 nucleotides: TGTGCCAGCAGTAAGGGGACTAGCGGGAGTAGGGCCTACGAGCAGTACTTC.

This chain's CDR3 is CAWSVTGARLTEAFF. The CDR3 bases are TGTGCCTGGAGTGTGACAGGGGCGAGGCTAACTGAAGCTTTCTTT. J is TRBJ1-1 and V is TRBV30; TRBD1 agrees at 8 bases. Germline CDR1 and CDR2: GTSNPN and SVGIG (reference sequence). After removal of 0 bases from V and 5 bases from J, the junction contained 8 bases not matched to a gene. The CDR3 length is 15 residues.

DNA of the CDR3: TGTGCCAGCAGCCAAGGGAGTCAGCCCCAGCATTTT. Translation gives CASSQGSQPQHF. The chain links TRBV4-2 to TRBJ1-5; D unresolved. The CDR3 is made up of 12 amino acids. Germline V gene sequence: CDR1 LGHNA, CDR2 YNFKEQ. V gave up 1 base and J gave up 6 bases, with 4 bases separating them.

The chain joins TRBV30 to TRBJ2-1; 7 bases align to TRBD2. There are 14 residues in the CDR3. CDR1 is GTSNPN, CDR2 SVGIG, per germline (reference sequence). The J segment lost 7 bases and the V segment lost 8 bases, leaving 14 bases of the junction unmatched. CDR3 bases: TGTGCCAGAGCCCTTTTGCGGGAGAAAAATGAGCAGTTCTTC. This gives the protein CARALLREKNEQFF.

The chain is built from TRBV7-2 and TRBJ2-7; 13 bases are a match to TRBD2. This CDR3 comprises 15 residues. Germline lookup yields CDR1 SGHTA and CDR2 FQGNSA. J lost 5 bases, V lost 5 bases, and 6 bases had no gene match. In DNA form, the CDR3 reads TGTGCCAGCAGCACAACTAGCGGGAGGGACCACGAGCAGTACTTC. It yields the protein CASSTTSGRDHEQYF.

V usage is TRBV6-5 and J usage is TRBJ2-2, with D unclear. CDR1 is MNHEY and CDR2 is SVGAGI in the germline V gene. This CDR3 contains 16 residues. The V gene lost 0 bases and the J gene lost 0 bases, with 8 bases spanning the gap. DNA of the CDR3: TGTGCCAGCAGTTACTCGGGTCTAGCGAACACCGGGGAGCTGTTTTTT. It encodes CASSYSGLANTGELFF.

The chain employs TRBV19 and TRBJ2-7; D possibly corresponds to TRBD2 (5 bases). Between the trimmed V and J ends, which lost 3 bases and 3 bases, there was a span of 12 bases. This CDR3 is built from 14 residues. The germline gives CDR1 LNHDA, CDR2 SQIVND (reference sequence). The CDR3 nucleotides are TGTGCCAGTAGTATCCGGACTCCCCACTACGAGCAGTACTTC. Protein sequence: CASSIRTPHYEQYF.